These 2 T cell receptor beta chains originate from one sample sequenced in a study of blood T cells in healthy people across ages. Using a J-beta primer mix together with a sample-barcoded 5' primer, a second PCR was run for about 7 to 12 cycles. One entry per CDR3 protein, called by TCRdb with MiXCR from the 5' RACE reads. The repertoire includes approximately 2,000,000 distinct CDR3 sequences, about 39% of them detected once, and 20% to 25% sits in the top ten. Sequencing input: blood. All receptors come from a human donor in good health.

This chain links TRBV3-1 with TRBJ1-2; maybe TRBD1 (6 bases). Germline-derived CDR1 and CDR2 are LGHDT and YNNKEL (reference sequence). V dropped 3 bases and J dropped 5 bases, with 16 bases sitting between them. The CDR3 consists of 15 residues. The CDR3 region has the DNA TGTGCCAGCAGCCAGGCGGGGGCAGGCGGGTATGGCTACACCTTC. Protein: CASSQAGAGGYGYTF.

The V and J genes are TRBV20-1 and TRBJ1-1, with a tentative D call TRBD1 (5 bases). Trimming took 2 bases from V and 6 from J, leaving 13 bases between them. This CDR3 has 13 amino acids. Germline CDR1 DFQATT, CDR2 SNEGSKA (reference sequence). CDR3 region: CSARRQGYAEAFF. The CDR3 nucleotides read TGCAGTGCTAGACGCCAGGGATATGCTGAAGCTTTCTTT.